This record covers a single T cell receptor (beta chain). Its antigen remains undetermined. Base qualities are not recorded, but no much larger clone differs from it by a single base. V is reduced by 5 bases and J by 5 bases, leaving a spacing of 11 bases between them. Taken from the germline V gene, the CDR1 and CDR2 loops are SGHVS and FQNEAQ. Spanning cysteine to phenylalanine, the CDR3 consists of 13 amino acids. The sequence is cut down to CDR3 DNA, 39 bases in frame from base 1. A second Seattle source provided samples from volunteer blood donors who had recovered from COVID-19. Each collaborating institution followed its own protocols to collect whole blood in K2EDTA tubes. For TCRbeta analysis, collaborators shipped samples as frozen whole blood, isolated PBMCs, or DNA extracted from either of those sample types. TCRbeta CDR3 regions were amplified from genomic DNA by means of the immunoSEQ Assay, a bias-controlled multiplex PCR. As for the authors' bioinformatics: Within the assay, amplification of reference gene primers was used to estimate how many nucleated cells each sample contained. Sequence reads were collapsed and filtered to measure the absolute abundance of every unique TCRbeta CDR3 rearrangement. For each sample, productive Simpson clonality was calculated as the square root of Simpson's diversity index over productive rearrangements. TCRdb's version of the immuneACCESS table is confined to in-frame rearrangements and falls short of the full clone set. An unresolved V gene accounts for under half of the shortfall where checked; the remainder is of unknown origin. That table furnishes V, J and clone size, whereas the DNA furnished D and trimming. In all, the sample holds about 260,000 clones, and around 86% of those were seen once. The ten largest make up approximately 1.6% of the sample.

The data stem from a study of blood T cell repertoires in COVID-19 (TCRdb year 2020). For the wider study: Collaborator samples came from the United States, Italy and Spain and covered acute and convalescent phases of COVID-19. HLA class I and class II types, where available, came from metadata supplied by the sample provider rather than from assay-based typing. Samples were obtained from the ongoing ImmuneRACE study (first 160 participants) and from about 1,300 subjects provided by 6 global collaborators. The sample metadata nearly always contained a de-identified subject ID, COVID-19 status, age in years and sex. The material from the prospective study consisted of cDNA or gDNA derived from T cells, B-cell-depleted T cells, or PBMCs. The dataset comprised deeply sampled blood TCRbeta repertoires from subjects exposed to, actively infected with, or recovered from COVID-19. The repertoires were made available in a free public database intended to serve as a resource for research on the immune response to SARS-CoV-2. The paper as a whole reports these results and caveats: The amount of clinical and demographic metadata varied by source and participant and was provided uncurated.

Sequenced sample: peripheral blood. The sequence was obtained from a woman aged 40-49 years who had recovered from COVID-19. The chain uses TRBV7-8 and TRBJ2-3; TRBD2 is perhaps the D gene, given 7 matching bases. CDR3 reads: CASSRGAGDTQYF. The bases are TGTGCCAGCAGCCGGGGGGCTGGAGATACGCAGTATTTT.